These 17 T cell receptor beta chains originate from one sample sequenced in a study of T cell repertoires in cytomegalovirus infection. TCRdb recomputed calls from the reads with MiXCR, one row per CDR3 protein. The sample consists of roughly 230,000 distinct CDR3 sequences, over 15% of them appearing once. The sample taken for sequencing was CD8+ T cells from PBMCs. The receptors shown here come from a human donor in good health (CMV status not recorded). Some clones in this sample may be carry-over from other donors' samples.

This clonotype was found a few times. V gene TRBV11-1 combines with J gene TRBJ2-1; 8 positions match TRBD2. This CDR3 region has 16 residues. Germline CDR1 is SGHAT and CDR2 is FQDESV (reference sequence). V was pared by 6 bases and J by 8 bases, with 15 bases of the junction left unmatched. CDR3 DNA: TGTGCCAGCAGTCGAATAGCGGGGACCTGGACAGATGAGCAGTTCTTC. It is translated as CASSRIAGTWTDEQFF. The variable domain in full, completed from reference TRBV11-1 and TRBJ2-1, reads EAEVAQSPRYKITEKSQAVAFWCDPISGHATLYWYRQILGQGPELLVQFQDESVVDDSQLPKDRFSAERLKGVDSTLKIQPAELGDSAMYLCASSRIAGTWTDEQFFGPGTRLTVL.

This clonotype was recorded a few times. The V and J genes are TRBV12-3 or TRBV12-4 and TRBJ1-3; D is possibly TRBD1 (6 bases). The germline V and J ends were trimmed by 6 bases and 5 bases, with 17 bases remaining between them. This CDR3 comprises 15 residues. The CDR3 DNA reads as TGTGCCAGCAGGAGGGCGGGACAACCCAGAAACACCATATATTTT. Its protein is CASRRAGQPRNTIYF.

This clonotype was seen many times. The gene calls are TRBV27 and TRBJ1-5, with unresolved D. Germline assignment: CDR1 MNHEY and CDR2 SMNVEV (reference sequence). V gave up 0 bases and J gave up 4 bases, with 7 bases separating them. CDR3 size: 14 residues. The CDR3 region has the DNA TGTGCCAGCAGTTTATCCCTGACTAATCAGCCCCAGCATTTT. It codes for CASSLSLTNQPQHF.

The chain is built from TRBV6-5 and TRBJ2-3; 8 bases map to TRBD2. The germline V gene encodes CDR1 MNHEY and CDR2 SVGAGI. Trimming at V came to 0 bases and at J to 5 bases, leaving 7 bases not matched to a gene. This CDR3 region has 16 residues. The CDR3, as DNA: TGTGCCAGCAGTTACTCTTTCGGGGGGGCCCAAGATACGCAGTATTTT. Its translation: CASSYSFGGAQDTQYF.

The chain links TRBV20-1 to TRBJ2-7; 8 bases map to TRBD1. CDR3 length: 16 residues. CDR1 is DFQATT and CDR2 is SNEGSKA in the germline V gene (reference sequence). Trimming cost V 1 base and J 4 bases; bases outside gene matches: 12. CDR3 bases: TGCAGTGCTAGAGTCCTCGGACAGGGACCCTCGTACGAGCAGTACTTC. It is translated as CSARVLGQGPSYEQYF.

V usage is TRBV14 and J usage is TRBJ2-1, with D perhaps TRBD2 (6 bases). Trimming removed 0 bases at V and 12 bases at J, with 9 bases between. The CDR3 has 12 amino acids. Germline V gene sequence: CDR1 SGHDN, CDR2 FVKESK. CDR3 DNA sequence: TGTGCCAGCAGCCAAGATTGGCGGGGGCAGTTCTTC. It encodes CASSQDWRGQFF.

The V gene is TRBV28, the J gene TRBJ1-5; D may be TRBD1 (6 bases). Per germline, CDR1 MDHEN and CDR2 SYDVKM. Deletions cut 4 bases from V and 3 bases from J, with 10 bases between. This CDR3 is built from 14 residues. Written as DNA, the CDR3 is TGTGCCAGCAGTTACAGGGAAGCCAATCAGCCCCAGCATTTT. It translates to CASSYREANQPQHF. Full variable domain (rest looked up from reference TRBV28 and TRBJ1-5): DVKVTQSSRYLVKRTGEKVFLECVQDMDHENMFWYRQDPGLGLRLIYFSYDVKMKEKGDIPEGYSVSREKKERFSLILESASTNQTSMYLCASSYREANQPQHFGDGTRLSIL.

About this clonotype itself: Just one base apart from a much larger clone, this may be a read error. The chain links TRBV4-1 to TRBJ2-1; the D gene is possibly TRBD2 (6 bases). The length of the CDR3 is 17 residues. V was shortened by 4 bases and J by 5 bases, with 21 bases between the two germline ends. Per germline, CDR1 MGHRA and CDR2 YSYEKL. The CDR3 DNA sequence: TGCGCCAGCAGCCCTCCACCCGGACTACAAACCCACAATGAGCAGTTCTTC. Protein: CASSPPPGLQTHNEQFF.

The sample holds a few counts of this clonotype. The chain carries TRBV6-4 and TRBJ2-5; possible D gene TRBD2, 5 bases. The V and J ends lost 6 bases and 2 bases respectively, with 13 bases between them. Per germline, CDR1 MRHNA and CDR2 SNTAGT. The CDR3 consists of 14 residues. This CDR3 is CASSPIGGQETQYF. The CDR3 DNA is TGTGCCAGCAGCCCCATCGGCGGGCAAGAGACCCAGTACTTC.

The rearrangement uses TRBV10-3 and TRBJ2-5, with D possibly being TRBD2 (5 bases). This CDR3 comprises 14 residues. V was shortened by 0 bases and J by 5 bases, with 10 bases between the two germline ends. Germline loops: CDR1 ENHRY, CDR2 SYGVKD. CDR3 nucleotides: TGTGCCATCAGTGAGTCTATCGGCGGGGAGACCCAGTACTTC. Its translation: CAISESIGGETQYF.

The chain is built from TRBV28 and TRBJ2-5; TRBD1 matches 8 bases. The CDR3 extends over 15 amino acids. V was clipped by 5 bases and J by 5 bases; unmatched bases: 10. Germline assignment: CDR1 MDHEN and CDR2 SYDVKM. The CDR3, as DNA: TGTGCCAGCAGTCAACCGGACAGGGTAGCTGAGACCCAGTACTTC. It encodes CASSQPDRVAETQYF.

This clonotype was counted many times. The chain uses TRBV15 and TRBJ1-2; D gene ambiguous. Trimming removed 5 bases from V and 4 bases from J, with 11 bases in between. This CDR3 contains 13 residues. Germline assignment: CDR1 LNHNV and CDR2 YYDKDF (reference sequence). The CDR3 sequence is CATSSGGLYGYTF. The CDR3, as DNA: TGTGCCACCAGCTCAGGTGGACTCTATGGCTACACCTTC.

A few counts support this clonotype. This CDR3 is CASSRRGYSNQPQHF. CDR3 coding DNA: TGTGCCAGCAGCCGGAGGGGATATAGCAATCAGCCCCAGCATTTT. The chain recombines TRBV28 with TRBJ1-5, with D maybe TRBD1 (5 bases). CDR1 MDHEN and CDR2 SYDVKM come from the germline V gene. The germline V and J ends were trimmed by 6 bases and 0 bases, with 12 bases remaining between them. The CDR3 sequence is 15 residues long.

This clonotype showed up many times. J is TRBJ1-1 and V is TRBV6-2 or TRBV6-3; the D gene is possibly TRBD1 (5 bases). The V and J ends lost 2 bases and 1 base respectively, with 20 bases between them. This CDR3 is 18 amino acids long. Germline V gene sequence: CDR1 MNHEY, CDR2 SVGEGT. Written as DNA, the CDR3 is TGTGCCAGCAGTTACGGGGGTGAGTCAGTCCAAGGGAACACTGAAGCTTTCTTT. It specifies CASSYGGESVQGNTEAFF.

This clonotype appeared many times. V usage is TRBV7-6 and J usage is TRBJ2-1; 12 nucleotides line up with TRBD2. This CDR3 region has 17 residues. Trimming took 5 bases from V and 7 from J; bases not matched to a gene: 12. CDR1 and CDR2 from the germline V gene are SGHVS and FNYEAQ. The CDR3 loop is CASSPILAGGFNNEQFF. CDR3 nucleotide sequence: TGTGCCAGCAGCCCCATACTAGCGGGGGGCTTTAATAATGAGCAGTTCTTC.

This clonotype is deemed medium-sized (0.01 to 0.1%). This chain joins TRBV29-1 and TRBJ1-1, with a tentative D call TRBD1 (5 bases). Germline V gene sequence: CDR1 SQVTM, CDR2 ANQGSEA. There are 14 residues in the CDR3. Trimming pared 3 bases from V and 0 bases from J, leaving 11 bases between. In DNA form, the CDR3 reads TGCAGCGTTGAGGTACAGGCGATGAACACTGAAGCTTTCTTT. Translated: CSVEVQAMNTEAFF. Using reference TRBV29-1 and TRBJ1-1 for the parts outside the CDR3, the full variable domain is SAVISQKPSRDICQRGTSLTIQCQVDSQVTMMFWYRQQPGQSLTLIATANQGSEATYESGFVIDKFPISRPNLTFSTLTVSNMSPEDSSIYLCSVEVQAMNTEAFFGQGTRLTVV.

The sample holds many counts of this clonotype. The chain uses TRBV20-1 and TRBJ1-1; no definite D call. This CDR3 is built from 16 residues. The germline gives CDR1 DFQATT, CDR2 SNEGSKA (reference sequence). Trimming cost V 0 bases and J 0 bases, with 14 bases left between them. CDR3 loop: CSARDLASTMNTEAFF. The DNA of the CDR3 is TGCAGTGCTAGAGATTTGGCGTCGACCATGAACACTGAAGCTTTCTTT.